This T cell receptor (beta chain) stems from a study of T cell repertoires in cytomegalovirus infection. On this clonotype: Its antigen remains unknown.

V lost 6 bases to trimming and J lost 5 bases, with 17 bases between them. Germline V CDR1 and CDR2: SQVTM, ANQGSEA. The CDR3 is 14 residues long. MiXCR, applied by TCRdb to the reads, yields one record per CDR3 protein. Of around 95,000 distinct CDR3 sequences listed, around 32% are singletons. The TCR was taken from a human donor in good health (CMV status not recorded). Some clones in this sample may be carry-over from other donors' samples. The sample in question was CD8+ T cells from cultured PBMCs, obtained from culture after CMV antigen stimulation. The chain carries TRBV29-1 and TRBJ2-1; the D call may be TRBD1 or TRBD2 (6 bases each). The chain's CDR3 is CSVKRGDVDNEQFF. The CDR3 DNA sequence: TGCAGCGTAAAAAGGGGGGACGTGGACAATGAGCAGTTCTTC.